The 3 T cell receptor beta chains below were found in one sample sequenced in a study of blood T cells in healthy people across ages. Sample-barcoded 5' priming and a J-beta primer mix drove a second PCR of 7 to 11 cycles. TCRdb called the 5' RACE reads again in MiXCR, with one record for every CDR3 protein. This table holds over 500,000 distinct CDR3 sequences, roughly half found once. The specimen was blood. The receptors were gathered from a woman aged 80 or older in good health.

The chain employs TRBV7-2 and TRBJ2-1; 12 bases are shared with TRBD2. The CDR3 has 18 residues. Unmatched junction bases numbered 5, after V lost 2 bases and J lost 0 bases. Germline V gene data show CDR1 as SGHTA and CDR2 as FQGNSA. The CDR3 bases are TGTGCCAGCAGCTTATTTGCTAGCGGGGGGGTCTCCTACAATGAGCAGTTCTTC. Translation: CASSLFASGGVSYNEQFF. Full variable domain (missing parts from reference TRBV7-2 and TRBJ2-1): GAGVSQSPSNKVTEKGKDVELRCDPISGHTALYWYRQSLGQGLEFLIYFQGNSAPDKSGLPSDRFSAERTGGSVSTLTIQRTQQEDSAVYLCASSLFASGGVSYNEQFFGPGTRLTVL.

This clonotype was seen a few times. CDR3: CAISEASNGNTQYF. The CDR3 coding sequence is TGTGCCATCAGTGAGGCGAGCAACGGGAATACGCAGTATTTT. The chain has TRBV10-3 and TRBJ2-3; TRBD2 might be the D (5 bases). This CDR3 has 14 residues. Trimming removed 2 bases from V and 7 bases from J, with 13 bases in between. Germline V lookup: CDR1 ENHRY, CDR2 SYGVKD.

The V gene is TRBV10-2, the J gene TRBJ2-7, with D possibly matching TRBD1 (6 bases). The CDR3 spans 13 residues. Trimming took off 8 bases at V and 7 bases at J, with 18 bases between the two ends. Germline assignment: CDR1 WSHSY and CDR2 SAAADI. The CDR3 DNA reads TGCGCCAGCGGAACCCAGGGGCTAGGGGAGCAGTACTTC. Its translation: CASGTQGLGEQYF.